This T cell receptor (beta chain) is drawn from a study of shared clonotypes between healthy human individuals. Concerning this clone itself: What it recognizes is unknown.

TCRdb's copy holds only in-frame clones and misses some; the assay was immunoSEQ multiplex PCR. The sample holds some 650,000 clones, 97% seen once. Looked up from germline, CDR1 is LNHDA and CDR2 is SQIVND (reference sequence). Trimming left V 1 base short and J 7 bases short, with 10 bases between. CDR3 length equals 13 residues. General study points: Collection of samples was limited to blood; tissue repertoires likely differ.

The source material was naive CD4+ T cells sorted from blood. Documented subset: CD45RA+ positively selected. V gene TRBV19 combines with J gene TRBJ1-1; the D is unclear. This receptor was identified in a woman aged 25 to 45 in good health. The CDR3 loop is CASSIGHAGEAFF. The CDR3 region has the DNA TGTGCCAGTAGTATAGGTCACGCGGGTGAAGCTTTCTTT.